This note documents a single T cell receptor beta chain sequence. This entry belongs to a study of blood T cell repertoires in COVID-19. On the study more broadly: Material from acute and convalescent COVID-19 was sourced from the United States, Italy and Spain. Sample material is recorded as cDNA or gDNA derived from T cells, B-cell-depleted T cells, or PBMCs.

Per the original data handling: For nucleated cells, counts were estimated from reference gene primer amplification. Method: immunoSEQ multiplex PCR; TCRdb's copy keeps in-frame clones and lacks some. V and J calls and clone size are given by that table; D and trimming were obtained from the DNA. The sample has approximately 210,000 clones, about nine tenths seen once. The germline V gene encodes CDR1 MNHEY and CDR2 SMNVEV (reference sequence). There are 14 residues in the CDR3. Trimming removed 3 bases at V and 3 bases at J, with 11 bases between. This sequence joins TRBV27 and TRBJ2-5, with no clear D. This TCR was sampled from a woman aged 35 to 49 with acute or convalescent COVID-19. The sample consisted of peripheral blood. The CDR3 reads CASSFSGSKETQYF. CDR3 sequence (DNA): TGTGCCAGCAGTTTTTCGGGTTCGAAAGAGACCCAGTACTTC.